Below, 3 T cell receptor beta chains from the same sample are listed, as sequenced in a study of cytomegalovirus exposure and HLA in healthy donors. In the PCR, 60 Vbeta and 13 Jbeta primers were used. Libraries were prepared by immunoSEQ multiplex PCR; TCRdb keeps only in-frame clonotypes and omits some of them. In the table there are about 130,000 clones, 80% to 90% of which are singletons. Sample: PBMCs. The source is a man aged 50 to 60 in good health and CMV-seronegative.

The genes are TRBV7-9 and TRBJ2-7, with no clear D. This CDR3 comprises 13 residues. Germline lookup yields CDR1 SEHNR and CDR2 FQNEAQ (reference sequence). The V end was cut by 1 base, the J end by 6 bases, with 10 bases between. The CDR3 spells CASSLVSPGEQYF. The CDR3 DNA reads TGTGCCAGCAGCTTAGTTAGTCCGGGCGAGCAGTACTTC.

V and J are TRBV5-1 and TRBJ2-3; 12 nucleotides align to TRBD2. Germline values: CDR1 SGHRS, CDR2 YFSETQ. After removal of 0 bases from V and 1 base from J, the junction contained 12 bases not matched to a gene. This CDR3 spans 20 amino acids. CDR3 in amino acids: CASSLALTSGGPSGTDTQYF. The CDR3 bases are TGCGCCAGCAGCTTGGCCCTAACTAGCGGGGGGCCTTCTGGCACAGATACGCAGTATTTT.

The rearrangement uses TRBV27 and TRBJ1-2; maybe TRBD1 (6 bases). V lost 5 bases and J 2 bases, leaving 21 bases between the germline ends. The CDR3 extends over 17 amino acids. Germline CDR1 reads MNHEY; CDR2 reads SMNVEV (reference sequence). The CDR3 region is CASSPLMRRGQNYGYTF. The CDR3 DNA sequence: TGTGCCAGCAGTCCACTCATGAGAAGGGGACAAAACTATGGCTACACCTTC.